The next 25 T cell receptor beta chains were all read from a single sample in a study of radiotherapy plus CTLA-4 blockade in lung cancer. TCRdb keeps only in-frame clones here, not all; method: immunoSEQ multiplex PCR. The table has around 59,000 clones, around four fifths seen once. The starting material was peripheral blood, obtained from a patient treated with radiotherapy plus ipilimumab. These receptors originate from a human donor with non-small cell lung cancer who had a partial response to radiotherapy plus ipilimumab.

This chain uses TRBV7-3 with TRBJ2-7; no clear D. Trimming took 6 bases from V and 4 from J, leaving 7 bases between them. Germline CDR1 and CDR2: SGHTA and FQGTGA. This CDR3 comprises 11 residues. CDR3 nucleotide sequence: TGTGCCAGCAGAATCCTTTACGAGCAGTACTTC. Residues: CASRILYEQYF.

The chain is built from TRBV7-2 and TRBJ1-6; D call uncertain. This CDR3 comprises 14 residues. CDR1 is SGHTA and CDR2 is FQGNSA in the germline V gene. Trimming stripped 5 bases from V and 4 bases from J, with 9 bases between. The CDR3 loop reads CASSIGPYNSPLHF. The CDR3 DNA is TGTGCCAGCAGCATTGGGCCTTATAATTCACCCCTCCACTTT.

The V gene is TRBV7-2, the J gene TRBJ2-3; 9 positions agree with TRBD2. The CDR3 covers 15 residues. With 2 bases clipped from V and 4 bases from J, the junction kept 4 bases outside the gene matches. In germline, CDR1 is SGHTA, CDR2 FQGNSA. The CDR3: CASSLLAGYADTQYF. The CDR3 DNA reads TGTGCCAGCAGCTTACTAGCGGGGTACGCAGATACGCAGTATTTT. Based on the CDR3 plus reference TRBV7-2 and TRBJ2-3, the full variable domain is GAGVSQSPSNKVTEKGKDVELRCDPISGHTALYWYRQSLGQGLEFLIYFQGNSAPDKSGLPSDRFSAERTGGSVSTLTIQRTQQEDSAVYLCASSLLAGYADTQYFGPGTRLTVL.

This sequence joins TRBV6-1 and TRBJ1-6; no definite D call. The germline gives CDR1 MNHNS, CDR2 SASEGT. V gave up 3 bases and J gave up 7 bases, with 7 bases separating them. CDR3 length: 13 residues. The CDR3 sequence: CASSDVINSPLHF. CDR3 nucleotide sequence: TGTGCCAGCAGTGACGTTATCAATTCACCCCTCCACTTT.

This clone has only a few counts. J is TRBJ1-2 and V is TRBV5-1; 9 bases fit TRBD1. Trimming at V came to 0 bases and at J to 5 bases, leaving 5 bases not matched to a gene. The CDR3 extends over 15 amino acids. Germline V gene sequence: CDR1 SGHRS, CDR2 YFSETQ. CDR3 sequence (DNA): TGCGCCAGCAGCTTGGGGACAGGGGCTTGGTATGGCTACACCTTC. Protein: CASSLGTGAWYGYTF.

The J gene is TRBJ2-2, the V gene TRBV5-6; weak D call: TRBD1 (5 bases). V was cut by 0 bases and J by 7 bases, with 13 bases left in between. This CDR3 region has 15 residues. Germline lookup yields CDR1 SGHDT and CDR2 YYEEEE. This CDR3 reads CASSLEAGLGGELFF. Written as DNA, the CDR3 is TGTGCCAGCAGCTTGGAGGCAGGGCTAGGCGGGGAGCTGTTTTTT.

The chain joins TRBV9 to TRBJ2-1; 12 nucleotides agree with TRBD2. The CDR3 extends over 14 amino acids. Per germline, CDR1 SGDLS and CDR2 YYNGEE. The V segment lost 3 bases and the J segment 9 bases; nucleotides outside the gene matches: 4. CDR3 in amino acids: CASSASGGEGEQFF. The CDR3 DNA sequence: TGTGCCAGCAGCGCTAGCGGGGGGGAGGGTGAGCAGTTCTTC.

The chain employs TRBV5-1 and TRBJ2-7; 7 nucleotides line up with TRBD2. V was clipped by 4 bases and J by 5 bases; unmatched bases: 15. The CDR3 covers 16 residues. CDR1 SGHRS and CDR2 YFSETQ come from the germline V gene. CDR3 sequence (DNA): TGCGCCAGCAGCCCCGCCCCTAGTACTAGCGCCCACGAGCAGTACTTC. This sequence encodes CASSPAPSTSAHEQYF.

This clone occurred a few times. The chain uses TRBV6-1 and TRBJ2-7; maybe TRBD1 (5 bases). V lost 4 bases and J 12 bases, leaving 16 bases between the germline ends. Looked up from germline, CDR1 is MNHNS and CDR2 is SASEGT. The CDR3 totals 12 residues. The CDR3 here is CASSAWGPVSYF. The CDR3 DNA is TGTGCCAGCAGTGCGTGGGGCCCCGTATCGTACTTC.

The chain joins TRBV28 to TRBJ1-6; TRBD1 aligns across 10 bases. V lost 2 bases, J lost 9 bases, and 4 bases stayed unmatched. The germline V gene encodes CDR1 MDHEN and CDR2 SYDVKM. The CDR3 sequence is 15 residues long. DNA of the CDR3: TGTGCCAGCAGTTTAGTGACAGGGGGCCTTTCACCCCTCCACTTT. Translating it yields CASSLVTGGLSPLHF.

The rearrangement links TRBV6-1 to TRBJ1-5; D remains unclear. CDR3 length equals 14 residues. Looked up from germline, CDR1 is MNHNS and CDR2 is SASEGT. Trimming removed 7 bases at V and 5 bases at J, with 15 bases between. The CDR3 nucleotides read TGTGCCAGCACCAACTGGGGAGGAGATCAGCCCCAGCATTTT. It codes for CASTNWGGDQPQHF.

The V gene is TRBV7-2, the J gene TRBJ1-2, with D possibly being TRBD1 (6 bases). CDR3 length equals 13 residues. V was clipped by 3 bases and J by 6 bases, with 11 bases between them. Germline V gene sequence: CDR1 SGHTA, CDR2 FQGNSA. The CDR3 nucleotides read TGTGCCAGCAGCTTTCGGACAGACGATGGCTACACCTTC. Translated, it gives CASSFRTDDGYTF.

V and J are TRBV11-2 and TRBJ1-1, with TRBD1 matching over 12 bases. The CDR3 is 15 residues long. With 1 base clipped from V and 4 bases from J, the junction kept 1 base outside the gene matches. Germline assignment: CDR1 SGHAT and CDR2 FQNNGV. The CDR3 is CASSLGDRGPTEAFF. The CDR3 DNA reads TGTGCCAGCAGCTTAGGGGACAGGGGGCCCACTGAAGCTTTCTTT.

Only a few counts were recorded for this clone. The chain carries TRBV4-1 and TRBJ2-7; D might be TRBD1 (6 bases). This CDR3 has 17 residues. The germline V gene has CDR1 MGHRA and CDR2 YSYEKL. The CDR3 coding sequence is TGCGCACTCAACTACAACAGGGTTGAACTGGATTCCTACGAGCAGTACTTC. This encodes CALNYNRVELDSYEQYF.

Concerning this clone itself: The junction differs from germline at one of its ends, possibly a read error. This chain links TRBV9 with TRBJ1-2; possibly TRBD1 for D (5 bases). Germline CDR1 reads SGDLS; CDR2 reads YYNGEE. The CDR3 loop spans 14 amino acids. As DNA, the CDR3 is TGTGCCAGCACCGTAGTCGACAGCAACTATGGCTACACCTTC. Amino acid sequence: CASTVVDSNYGYTF.

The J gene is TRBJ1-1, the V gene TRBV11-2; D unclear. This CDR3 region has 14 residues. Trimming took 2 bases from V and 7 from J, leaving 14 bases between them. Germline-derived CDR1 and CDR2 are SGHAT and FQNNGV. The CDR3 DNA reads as TGTGCCAGCAGCTTAATAGGAAACGGAGGTGAAGCTTTCTTT. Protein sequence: CASSLIGNGGEAFF.

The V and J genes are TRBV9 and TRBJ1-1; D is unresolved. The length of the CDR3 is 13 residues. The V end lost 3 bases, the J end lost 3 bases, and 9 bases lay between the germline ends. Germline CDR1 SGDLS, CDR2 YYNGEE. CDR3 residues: CASSEGGDTEAFF. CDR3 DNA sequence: TGTGCCAGCAGCGAGGGCGGGGACACTGAAGCTTTCTTT.

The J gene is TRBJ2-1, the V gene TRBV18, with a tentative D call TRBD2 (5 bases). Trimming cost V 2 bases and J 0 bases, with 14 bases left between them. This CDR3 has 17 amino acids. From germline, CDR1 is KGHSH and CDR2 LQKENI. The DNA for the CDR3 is TGTGCCAGCTCACCAGTGAGGGCCGGCCGCTCCTACAATGAGCAGTTCTTC. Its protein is CASSPVRAGRSYNEQFF.

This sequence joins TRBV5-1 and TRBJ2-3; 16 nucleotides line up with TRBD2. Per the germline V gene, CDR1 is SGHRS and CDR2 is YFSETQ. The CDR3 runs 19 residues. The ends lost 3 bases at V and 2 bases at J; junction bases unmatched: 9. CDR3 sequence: CASSSGLAGGLPITDTQYF. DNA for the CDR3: TGCGCCAGCAGCTCGGGACTAGCGGGGGGGCTTCCCATCACAGATACGCAGTATTTT.

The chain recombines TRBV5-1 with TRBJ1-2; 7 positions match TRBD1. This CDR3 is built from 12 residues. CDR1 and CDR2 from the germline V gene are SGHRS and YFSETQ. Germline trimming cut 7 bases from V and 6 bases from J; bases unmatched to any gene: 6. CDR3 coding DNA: TGCGCCAGCGAAGGGGGCGGCGATGGCTACACCTTC. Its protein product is CASEGGGDGYTF.

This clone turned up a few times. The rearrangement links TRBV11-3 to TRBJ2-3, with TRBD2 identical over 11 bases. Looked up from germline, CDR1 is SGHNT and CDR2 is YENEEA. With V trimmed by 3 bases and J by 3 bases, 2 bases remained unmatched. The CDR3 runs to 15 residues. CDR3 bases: TGTGCCAGCAGCTTTAGCGGGGGGGCAACAGATACGCAGTATTTT. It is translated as CASSFSGGATDTQYF. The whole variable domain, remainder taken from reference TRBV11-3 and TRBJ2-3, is EAGVVQSPRYKIIEKKQPVAFWCNPISGHNTLYWYLQNLGQGPELLIRYENEEAVDDSQLPKDRFSAERLKGVDSTLKIQPAELGDSAVYLCASSFSGGATDTQYFGPGTRLTVL.

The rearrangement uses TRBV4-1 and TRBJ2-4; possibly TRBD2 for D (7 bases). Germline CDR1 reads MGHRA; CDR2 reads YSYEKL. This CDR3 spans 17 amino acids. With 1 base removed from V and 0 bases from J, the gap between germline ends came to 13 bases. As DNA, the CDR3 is TGCGCCAGCAGCCAAGGTGGGGGGGGGCTAGCCAAAAACATTCAGTACTTC. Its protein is CASSQGGGGLAKNIQYF.

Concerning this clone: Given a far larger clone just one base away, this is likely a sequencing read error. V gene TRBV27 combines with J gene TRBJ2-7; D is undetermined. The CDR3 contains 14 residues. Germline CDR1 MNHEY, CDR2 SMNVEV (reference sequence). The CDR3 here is CTSSPTWSSYEQYF. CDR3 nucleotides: TGTACCAGCAGTCCCACATGGAGCTCCTACGAGCAGTACTTC.

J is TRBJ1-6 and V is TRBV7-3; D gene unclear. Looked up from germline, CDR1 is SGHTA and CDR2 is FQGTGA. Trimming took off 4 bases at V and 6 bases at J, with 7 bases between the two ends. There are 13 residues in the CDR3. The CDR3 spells CASSSVFNSPLHF. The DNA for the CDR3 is TGTGCCAGCAGCTCTGTTTTTAATTCACCCCTCCACTTT.

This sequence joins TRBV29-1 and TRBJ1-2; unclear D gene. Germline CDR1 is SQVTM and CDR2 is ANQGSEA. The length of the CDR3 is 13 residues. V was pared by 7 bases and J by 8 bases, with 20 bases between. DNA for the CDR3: TGCAGCGCCGATCTAGGCGGCAGACGGGGCTACACCTTC. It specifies CSADLGGRRGYTF. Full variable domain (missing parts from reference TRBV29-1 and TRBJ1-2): SAVISQKPSRDICQRGTSLTIQCQVDSQVTMMFWYRQQPGQSLTLIATANQGSEATYESGFVIDKFPISRPNLTFSTLTVSNMSPEDSSIYLCSADLGGRRGYTFGSGTRLTVV.